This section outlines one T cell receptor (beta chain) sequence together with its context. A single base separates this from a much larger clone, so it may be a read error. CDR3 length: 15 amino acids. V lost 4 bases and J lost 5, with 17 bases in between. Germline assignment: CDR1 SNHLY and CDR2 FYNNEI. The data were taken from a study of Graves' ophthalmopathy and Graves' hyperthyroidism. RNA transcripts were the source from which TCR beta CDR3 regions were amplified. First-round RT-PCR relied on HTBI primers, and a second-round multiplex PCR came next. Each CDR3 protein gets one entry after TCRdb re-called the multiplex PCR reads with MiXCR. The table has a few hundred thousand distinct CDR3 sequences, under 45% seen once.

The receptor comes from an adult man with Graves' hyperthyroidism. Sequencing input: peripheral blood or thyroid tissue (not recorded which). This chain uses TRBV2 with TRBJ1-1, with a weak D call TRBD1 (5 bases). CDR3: CASSGALGRGTEAFF. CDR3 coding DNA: TGTGCCAGCAGTGGAGCGCTTGGCCGGGGGACTGAAGCTTTCTTT.